This is a list of T cell receptor beta chains from one sample in a study of cytomegalovirus exposure and HLA in healthy donors. Only in-frame clones appear in the TCRdb table, and some are missing; sequencing was by immunoSEQ multiplex PCR. The data contain some 170,000 clones, around nine tenths of them singletons. The material sequenced was PBMCs. These receptors all come from a woman younger than 45 in good health and CMV-seronegative. CDR3s include the opening cysteine and the closing phenylalanine or tryptophan. Fields, in order: V gene, D gene, J gene, clone size, CDR3 DNA, CDR3 protein. The D gene is left open where the match is weak. For some rows the clone size is stated as once, few or many, or as a class when expanded; others skip it.

TRBV19	NA	TRBJ1-1	NA	TGTGCCAGTAGTATCTCTCCGACTGAAGCTTTCTTT	CASSISPTEAFF
TRBV4-1	NA	TRBJ1-1	once	TGCGCCAGCAGCCAAGATCGTGCGGGATACACTGAAGCTTTCTTT	CASSQDRAGYTEAFF
TRBV27	TRBD1	TRBJ1-2	NA	TGTGCCAGCAGTTGGGGACAGGGTTTCTATGGCTACACCTTC	CASSWGQGFYGYTF
TRBV4-1	TRBD1	TRBJ1-6	NA	TGCGCCAGCAGCCAAGATCGGACAGGGGGATTCGGATCCTATAATTCACCCCTCCACTTT	CASSQDRTGGFGSYNSPLHF
TRBV2	NA	TRBJ2-5	NA	TGTGCCAGCAGTGAGAGTCGGAGGCTGCAAGAGACCCAGTACTTC	CASSESRRLQETQYF
TRBV27	NA	TRBJ1-2	NA	TGTGCCAGCAGTATTACACAGGGTAACTATGGCTACACCTTC	CASSITQGNYGYTF
TRBV19	NA	TRBJ1-5	NA	TGTGCCAGTAGTAGTTTCAGGGGTCGCGGCAATCAGCCCCAGCATTTT	CASSSFRGRGNQPQHF
TRBV11-2	TRBD2	TRBJ2-7	NA	TGTGCCAGCAGAAGACTAGCGGGTCCGAGCTCCTACGAGCAGTACTTC	CASRRLAGPSSYEQYF
TRBV2	NA	TRBJ2-5	NA	TGTGCCAGCAACCCCAGGGGGGTTGGCGAGACCCAGTACTTC	CASNPRGVGETQYF
TRBV25-1	NA	TRBJ2-7	medium-sized	TGTGCCAGCAGTGACTATACAGGGAAGGGCGAGCAGTACTTC	CASSDYTGKGEQYF
TRBV6-6	NA	TRBJ2-1	NA	TGTGCCAGCAGCAAGGAGGACTCCCACAATGAGCAGTTCTTC	CASSKEDSHNEQFF
TRBV6-6	NA	TRBJ2-1	NA	TGTGCCAGCAGTCCCGACAGGGACTCAGGGGAGCAGTTCTTC	CASSPDRDSGEQFF
TRBV27	NA	TRBJ1-1	NA	TGTGCCAGCAGCCACAGGGCCGCAGGTACTGAAGCTTTCTTT	CASSHRAAGTEAFF
TRBV29-1	TRBD1	TRBJ1-2	NA	TGCAGCGTTTCGACAGGGACGGACTATGGCTACACCTTC	CSVSTGTDYGYTF
TRBV7-2	NA	TRBJ2-7	NA	TGTGCCAGCAGCTTGGGGACTGGCACCTACGAGCAGTACTTC	CASSLGTGTYEQYF
TRBV6-4	TRBD1	TRBJ2-2	NA	TGTGCCAGCAAGGAGTGGCAGGGGGCCGCCGGGGAGCTGTTTTTT	CASKEWQGAAGELFF